This T cell receptor beta chain came from a study of T cell responses to AZD1222 COVID-19 vaccine. Study-wide context: Some second doses came at about 4 weeks and others at about 12 weeks; these were pooled. Points from the study as a whole: Donors were mostly white British, more females; clonal diversity possibly underestimated. Increased Spike-specific TCR breadth and depth were observed after two AZD1222 doses.

V was clipped by 4 bases and J by 2 bases, with 10 bases between them. The CDR3 has 13 amino acids. Germline V gene sequence: CDR1 SGHRS, CDR2 YFSETQ. Details on this clone: Its matching antigen is unknown. Additional DNA sequences in this sample encode the identical CDR3.

Produced via immunoSEQ multiplex PCR; TCRdb's table is partial and in-frame only. The sample has fewer than 200,000 clones, 70% to 90% seen once. Sample: peripheral blood, taken on day 0 of AZD1222 vaccination. The gene calls are TRBV5-1 and TRBJ2-7; D perhaps matches TRBD1 (5 bases). The sequence came from an adult in good health. The CDR3 DNA reads TGCGCCAGCAGCCAGGGTGAAGCCTACGAGCAGTACTTC. As protein: CASSQGEAYEQYF.